Presented here are 27 T cell receptor delta chains from one specimen sequenced in a study of gamma-delta T cells after stem cell transplantation (dated by TCRdb to the mid-2010s). The library came from RT-PCR. Sequencing used an Illumina MiSeq. TCRdb reprocessed the public data with the CATT caller; entries with the same nucleotide sequence were combined afterwards. Recorded for this sample are roughly 800 delta-chain clones; 21% of them occurred a single time. The leading ten clones occupy 27% of the sample. Input material: gamma-delta T cells. Every receptor here comes from a human donor. It is not recorded whose cells these are; they may come from a transplant donor.

The table lists this clone with a few counts. In DNA form, the CDR3 reads TGTGCCTGTGACACCGTGGTTCCGGGGGTAGAGATGAGGCTCATCTTT. This sequence encodes CACDTVVPGVEMRLIF. V and J are TRDV2 and TRDJ1; possible D gene TRDD3, 5 bases. Trimming removed 0 bases from V and 11 bases from J, with 24 bases in between. In germline, CDR1 is GEAIGNYY, CDR2 EKD. CDR3 length equals 16 residues.

The V gene is uncalled and the J gene is TRDJ1; TRDD3 is taken as the D call from the table, unchecked against the DNA. The CDR3 consists of 15 residues. Written as DNA, the CDR3 is TGTGCCTTCTCCCCCCCCTGGGGGATCTCCGATAAACTCATCTTT. Translated, it gives CAFSPPWGISDKLIF.

This clone was observed a handful of times. The V and J genes are TRDV1 and TRDJ1; D tentatively fits TRDD2 or TRDD3 (7 bases each). This CDR3 is 19 amino acids long. CDR1 and CDR2 (germline): TSWWSYY, QGS. Trimming pared 5 bases from V and 2 bases from J, leaving 27 bases between. The CDR3 DNA follows: TGTGCTCTTGGGCCATCCTTCCTTCTCTGGGGGGCCTCGACCGATAAACTCATCTTT. Amino acid sequence: CALGPSFLLWGASTDKLIF.

The J gene is TRDJ1, the V gene TRDV1; D gene uncertain. This CDR3 has 15 amino acids. The V and J ends lost 1 base and 0 bases respectively, with 9 bases between them. Germline lookup yields CDR1 TSWWSYY and CDR2 QGS. The chain's CDR3 is CALGERFYYTDKLIF. CDR3 sequence (DNA): TGTGCTCTTGGGGAACGGTTCTACTACACCGATAAACTCATCTTT.

By sample fraction, this clone is large. The chain is built from TRDV1 and TRDJ1, with D hard to call. Deletions cut 4 bases from V and 2 bases from J, with 14 bases between. The CDR3 runs to 15 residues. CDR1 and CDR2 from the germline V gene are TSWWSYY and QGS. In nucleotides, the CDR3 is TGTGCTCTTGGGGCCAGTACGTTCCCTACCGATAAACTCATCTTT. Its protein is CALGASTFPTDKLIF.

CDR3 sequence reads: CALGELKGIGRWTDKLIF. The CDR3 bases are TGTGCTCTTGGGGAATTGAAGGGGATCGGGCGCTGGACCGATAAACTCATCTTT. The rearrangement links TRDV1 to TRDJ1, with a possible D match to TRDD3 (6 bases). The J gene, not given by TCRdb, was assigned here from a germline match of the nucleotide sequence. The germline gives CDR1 TSWWSYY, CDR2 QGS. V lost 2 bases and J lost 2, with 21 bases in between. The CDR3 is 18 residues long.

Concerning this clone itself: A much larger clone lies one base from this, so it may be a read error. Different DNA sequences within this sample yield the same CDR3. J is TRDJ1 and V is TRDV2, with TRDD3 identical over 13 bases. The germline CDR1 and CDR2 sequences are GEAIGNYY and EKD. The CDR3 is 18 residues long. In DNA form, the CDR3 reads TGTGCCTGCGACATCACCCCCTACTGGGGGATACGCACCGATAAACTCATCTTT. Protein sequence: CACDITPYWGIRTDKLIF.

This clone is large (0.1 to 1%) within its sample. The V call is TRDV2, the J call TRDJ1, with D possibly TRDD3 on 5 matching bases. Trimming removed 2 bases at V and 3 bases at J, with 21 bases between. Germline V lookup: CDR1 GEAIGNYY, CDR2 EKD. This CDR3 has 17 residues. The CDR3 region is CACDNLLGEGGADKLIF. The DNA for the CDR3 is TGTGCCTGTGACAATCTACTCGGCGAGGGGGGGGCCGATAAACTCATCTTT.

The genes are TRDV2 and TRDJ1; 12 bases map to TRDD3. The J gene is not listed in TCRdb, so it was assigned here from a DNA match to germline. Trimming took 4 bases from V and 2 from J; bases not matched to a gene: 10. Per germline, CDR1 GEAIGNYY and CDR2 EKD. This CDR3 region has 17 residues. The CDR3 DNA reads TGTGCCTGTGAACAACTGGGGGATACTAGGTGGACCGATAAACTCATCTTT. This translates into CACEQLGDTRWTDKLIF.

This clone qualifies as hyperexpanded (1% or more). The same CDR3 can be traced to other DNA sequences in this sample. The J gene is TRDJ1, the V gene TRDV2, with unresolved D. This CDR3 spans 14 amino acids. Germline CDR1 is GEAIGNYY and CDR2 is EKD. Trimming removed 0 bases from V and 1 base from J, with 8 bases in between. This chain's CDR3 is CACDTVGFTDKLIF. Here the CDR3 DNA reads TGTGCCTGTGACACCGTTGGGTTCACCGATAAACTCATCTTT.

This clone was counted between two and nine times. This specimen includes other DNA sequences encoding the same CDR3. The chain couples TRDV2 to TRDJ1; a weak D match, TRDD3 (5 bases). Trimming removed 0 bases at V and 1 base at J, with 20 bases between. CDR3 size: 18 residues. Germline V gene lookup returns CDR1 GEAIGNYY and CDR2 EKD. CDR3 protein: CACDTVNGGYKPTDKLIF. The CDR3 DNA sequence: TGTGCCTGTGACACCGTTAACGGGGGTTACAAACCCACCGATAAACTCATCTTT.

To note about this clone: This sequence may be a read error, since a much larger clone differs from it by one base. The chain is built from TRDV1 and TRDJ1; the D is unclear. No J segment appears in TCRdb, so it was assigned here by matching the sequence to germline. Germline loops: CDR1 TSWWSYY, CDR2 QGS. CDR3 size: 22 residues. The CDR3 DNA reads TGTGCTCTTGGGGACTTACGGCTGGTTTGGTTTGACACTCCCGACTACACCTATAAACTCATCTTT. Encoded protein: CALGDLRLVWFDTPDYTYKLIF.

This clone is labeled large. This chain connects TRDV2 to TRDJ1; unclear D gene. V was shortened by 0 bases and J by 1 base, with 11 bases between the two germline ends. This CDR3 spans 15 amino acids. Germline assignment: CDR1 GEAIGNYY and CDR2 EKD. CDR3 region: CACDTVSGTTDKLIF. CDR3 nucleotide sequence: TGTGCCTGTGACACCGTATCTGGAACCACCGATAAACTCATCTTT.

Comments on this clone: A much bigger clone sits one base away, suggesting this may be a read error. The same CDR3 also results from other DNA sequences found in this sample. There is no J gene call, but TRDV1 is given as the V gene; the table's D gene call, TRDD3, was not cross checked with the DNA. Germline CDR1 reads TSWWSYY; CDR2 reads QGS. This CDR3 has 22 residues. The CDR3 sequence: CALGDLRLVWFDTPDYTDKLIF. DNA of the CDR3: TGTGCTCTTGGGGACTTACGGCTGGTTTGGTTTGACACTCCCGACTACACCGATAAGCTCATCTTT.

V gene TRDV2 combines with J gene TRDJ1; TRDD3 agrees at 10 bases. Per germline, CDR1 GEAIGNYY and CDR2 EKD. The CDR3 runs 18 residues. J gave up 0 bases and V 3 bases, and 12 bases lay outside the gene matches. CDR3 region: CACDPLVLGDRNTDKLIF. CDR3 sequence (DNA): TGTGCCTGTGACCCCCTCGTACTGGGGGATCGGAACACCGATAAACTCATCTTT.

The V and J genes are TRDV1 and TRDJ1, with 9 bases lining up with TRDD3. Germline V lookup: CDR1 TSWWSYY, CDR2 QGS. The CDR3 runs 17 residues. The V gene end was trimmed by 0 bases and the J gene end by 4 bases; junction bases not matched to a gene: 9. CDR3 region: CALGELYPTGGDDKLIF. For the CDR3, the DNA is TGTGCTCTTGGGGAACTATATCCTACTGGGGGAGACGATAAACTCATCTTT.

The chain couples TRDV2 to TRDJ1, with 12 bases identical to TRDD3. Germline CDR1 and CDR2: GEAIGNYY and EKD. This CDR3 has 18 amino acids. Trimming at V came to 3 bases and at J to 2 bases, leaving 12 bases not matched to a gene. The CDR3 sequence is CACDQVLGDTRWTDKLIF. The CDR3 bases are TGTGCCTGTGACCAGGTACTGGGGGATACTAGGTGGACCGATAAACTCATCTTT.

The rearrangement joins TRDV2 to TRDJ1, with 11 bases aligning to TRDD3. V lost 2 bases, J lost 6 bases, and 22 bases stayed unmatched. CDR1 and CDR2 from the germline V gene are GEAIGNYY and EKD. The CDR3 has 20 residues. In nucleotides, the CDR3 is TGTGCCTGTGACAGCATAATTCCTACCTCTGGGGGATACCCTGTTCATAAACTCATCTTT. Translation: CACDSIIPTSGGYPVHKLIF.

This clone was seen a handful of times. The V gene is TRDV2, the J gene TRDJ3; no reliable D call. Trimming stripped 0 bases from V and 0 bases from J, with 11 bases between. The CDR3 contains 18 residues. Germline CDR1 GEAIGNYY, CDR2 EKD. The CDR3 loop reads CACDTVDSDSWDTRQMFF. The CDR3, as DNA: TGTGCCTGTGACACCGTGGATTCCGACTCCTGGGACACCCGACAGATGTTTTTC.

Only a few counts were recorded for this clone. The rearrangement uses TRDV2 and TRDJ1, with 10 bases that match TRDD3. V lost 3 bases to trimming and J lost 0 bases; unmatched junction nucleotides: 9. The germline CDR1 and CDR2 sequences are GEAIGNYY and EKD. CDR3 size: 17 residues. The chain's CDR3 is CACDSILGDSDTDKLIF. CDR3 coding DNA: TGTGCCTGTGACTCTATACTGGGGGATTCTGACACCGATAAACTCATCTTT.

This clone has a handful of counts. The V gene is TRDV2, the J gene TRDJ1; the D gene is possibly TRDD3 (6 bases). Germline V lookup: CDR1 GEAIGNYY, CDR2 EKD. Trimming pared 3 bases from V and 0 bases from J, leaving 13 bases between. The CDR3 sequence is 15 residues long. CDR3 nucleotides: TGTGCCTGTGACGCCGTGGGGGGGCACACCGATAAACTCATCTTT. Its translation: CACDAVGGHTDKLIF.

This clone was observed a few times. An end of the junction differs from the germline gene, which may be a read error. The chain has TRDV2 and TRDJ3; tentatively, D is TRDD3 (5 bases). There are 15 residues in the CDR3. From germline, CDR1 is GEAIGNYY and CDR2 EKD. The CDR3 reads CACESLSWDTRQVFF. CDR3 DNA: TGTGCCTGTGAAAGCCTCTCCTGGGACACCCGACAGGTGTTTTTC.

The CDR3 sequence: CACDDLLGDVAERVDKLIF. The CDR3 nucleotides read TGTGCCTGTGACGACCTACTGGGGGATGTCGCTGAGAGGGTCGATAAACTCATCTTT. This chain links TRDV2 with TRDJ1; 10 nucleotides agree with TRDD3. No J gene was available from TCRdb, and it was assigned here by a germline match of the DNA. Germline V gives CDR1 GEAIGNYY, CDR2 EKD. V trimming: 3 bases; J trimming: 4 bases; junction bases outside the gene matches: 19. The CDR3 contains 19 residues.

This chain uses TRDV2 with TRDJ1; 10 bases fit TRDD3. In germline, CDR1 is GEAIGNYY, CDR2 EKD. The V and J ends lost 1 base and 0 bases, in that order; junction bases with no gene match: 16. The CDR3 contains 20 residues. CDR3 nucleotide sequence: TGTGCCTGTGACACTTTAAGAACTGGGGGATGGAACCCCCACACCGATAAACTCATCTTT. Protein: CACDTLRTGGWNPHTDKLIF.

This clone was observed a few times. The CDR3 region is CALGETSCGDDKLIF. The CDR3 DNA follows: TGTGCTCTTGGGGAGACTTCCTGCGGGGACGATAAACTCATCTTT. This sequence joins TRDV1 and TRDJ1, with a possible D match to TRDD2 (6 bases). Here the J gene was assigned by germline matching of the DNA, as TCRdb has none. Germline V CDR1 and CDR2: TSWWSYY, QGS. The V end was cut by 3 bases, the J end by 4 bases, with 15 bases between. This CDR3 region has 15 residues.

The table lists this clone with a few counts. The genes are TRDV2 and TRDJ1; 12 bases align to TRDD3. The CDR3 is 19 amino acids. Per the germline V gene, CDR1 is GEAIGNYY and CDR2 is EKD. With V trimmed by 2 bases and J by 1 base, 13 bases remained unmatched. Written as DNA, the CDR3 is TGTGCCTGTGACATCGTCAGTACTGGGGGATACAGCGGCACCGATAAACTCATCTTT. This translates into CACDIVSTGGYSGTDKLIF.

This clone was seen a few times. The chain links TRDV2 to TRDJ1; 12 bases fit TRDD3. The ends lost 1 base at V and 3 bases at J; junction bases unmatched: 2. This CDR3 region has 15 residues. Germline values: CDR1 GEAIGNYY, CDR2 EKD. CDR3 DNA sequence: TGTGCCTGTGACACTCTGGGGGATACGGCCGATAAACTCATCTTT. Its protein product is CACDTLGDTADKLIF.